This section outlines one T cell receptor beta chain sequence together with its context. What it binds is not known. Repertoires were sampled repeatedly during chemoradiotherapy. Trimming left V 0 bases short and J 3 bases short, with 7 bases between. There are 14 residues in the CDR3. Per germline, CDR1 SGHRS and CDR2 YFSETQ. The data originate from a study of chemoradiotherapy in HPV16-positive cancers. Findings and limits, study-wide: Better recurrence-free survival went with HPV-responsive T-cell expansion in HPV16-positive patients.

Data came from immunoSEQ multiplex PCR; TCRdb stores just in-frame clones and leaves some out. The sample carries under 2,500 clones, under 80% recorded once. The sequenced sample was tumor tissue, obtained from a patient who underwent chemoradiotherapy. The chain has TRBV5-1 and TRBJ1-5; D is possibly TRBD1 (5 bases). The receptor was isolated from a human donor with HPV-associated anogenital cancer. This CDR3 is CASSLGGFNQPQHF. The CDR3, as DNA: TGCGCCAGCAGCTTGGGGGGGTTCAATCAGCCCCAGCATTTT.